These T cell receptor beta chains were read from a single sample in a study of blood T cell repertoires in COVID-19. Libraries were prepared by immunoSEQ multiplex PCR; TCRdb keeps only in-frame clonotypes and omits some of them. The sample has some 120,000 clones, roughly four fifths seen once; the top ten hold about 10%. The source material was peripheral blood. The source is a man between 60 and 75 years old with acute or convalescent COVID-19. Both conserved end residues are part of each CDR3. A D gene is named only where the DNA matches it firmly. The size of a clone is reported for some rows only, either as once, few or many, or as a class for expanded clones.

>NA|TRBV19|NA|TRBJ1-2
CASSMILGQASGYTF
TGTGCCAGTAGTATGATCTTGGGGCAGGCCTCTGGCTACACCTTC
>TRBD1|TRBV7-2|once|TRBJ1-2
CASSLADRVGGYTF
TGTGCCAGCAGCTTAGCAGACAGGGTGGGCGGCTACACCTTC
>TRBD2|TRBV29-1|once|TRBJ2-3
CSKEARGTSGADTQYF
TGCAGCAAAGAAGCCCGGGGGACTAGCGGCGCAGATACGCAGTATTTT
>NA|TRBV11-3|NA|TRBJ2-3
CASSIRQGTDTQYF
TGTGCCAGCAGCATTCGACAGGGCACAGATACGCAGTATTTT
>NA|TRBV7-9|few|TRBJ1-4
CASSPVSNEKLFF
TGTGCCAGCAGCCCCGTTAGTAATGAAAAACTGTTTTTT
>NA|TRBV6-5|NA|TRBJ2-1
CASSHREAEQFF
TGTGCCAGCAGCCACCGAGAGGCTGAGCAGTTCTTC
>NA|TRBV23-1|few|TRBJ2-7
CASSQSASRQRRFYEQYF
TGCGCCAGCAGTCAATCTGCCTCGCGCCAGCGGCGATTCTACGAGCAGTACTTC
>NA|TRBV16|NA|TRBJ1-1
CASSPREGAEAFF
TGTGCCAGCAGCCCCCGAGAGGGCGCTGAAGCTTTCTTT
>TRBD1|TRBV15|NA|TRBJ2-7
CATSRARGNEQYF
TGTGCCACCAGCAGAGCCAGGGGGAACGAGCAGTACTTC
>NA|TRBV9|NA|TRBJ1-5
CASSAGGPGKGSNQPQHF
TGTGCCAGCAGCGCCGGGGGTCCGGGGAAGGGTAGCAATCAGCCCCAGCATTTT
>TRBD2|TRBV6-2/TRBV6-3|NA|TRBJ2-7
CASSYPAGAVTYEQYF
TGTGCCAGCAGTTACCCCGCGGGAGCGGTCACCTACGAGCAGTACTTC
>NA|TRBV7-8|NA|TRBJ1-1
CASSLVFLVPNTEAFF
TGTGCCAGCAGCTTAGTATTCCTCGTTCCGAACACTGAAGCTTTCTTT
>NA|TRBV19|NA|TRBJ1-2
CASSIGQVYGYTF
TGTGCCAGTAGTATCGGCCAGGTCTATGGCTACACCTTC
>NA|TRBV6-5|NA|TRBJ2-1
CASSRERSSYNEQFF
TGTGCCAGCAGTCGGGAGCGAAGCTCCTACAATGAGCAGTTCTTC
>NA|TRBV7-2|NA|TRBJ2-7
CASSLVSSDEQYF
TGTGCCAGCAGCTTAGTGAGCTCCGACGAGCAGTACTTC
>NA|TRBV11-2|NA|TRBJ1-2
CASSPGSLLHGYTF
TGTGCCAGCAGCCCCGGGTCGCTCCTCCATGGCTACACCTTC
>TRBD1|TRBV19|NA|TRBJ1-5
CASSIRLTGFGNQPQHF
TGTGCCAGTAGTATACGCCTGACAGGGTTTGGCAATCAGCCCCAGCATTTT
>TRBD1|TRBV3-1/TRBV3-2|NA|TRBJ1-1
CASSPGQGRTEAFF
TGTGCCAGCAGCCCGGGACAGGGTCGCACTGAAGCTTTCTTT
>TRBD1|TRBV4-1|NA|TRBJ2-3
CASSRRDSLTDTQYF
TGCGCCAGCAGCCGCCGGGACAGTCTTACAGATACGCAGTATTTT
>TRBD2|TRBV27|NA|TRBJ2-7
CASSLGGTSYEQYF
TGTGCCAGCAGTTTAGGGGGGACTAGCTACGAGCAGTACTTC
>NA|TRBV6-5|NA|TRBJ1-3
CASRDTGHSGNTIYF
TGTGCCAGCAGGGATACAGGCCACTCTGGAAACACCATATATTTT
>NA|TRBV3-1/TRBV3-2|NA|TRBJ1-4
CASSPRTAGGKLFF
TGTGCCAGCAGCCCTCGGACAGCTGGTGGAAAACTGTTTTTT
>TRBD2|TRBV30|NA|TRBJ2-2
CAWGGLAGAHTGELFF
TGTGCCTGGGGGGGACTAGCGGGAGCACACACCGGGGAGCTGTTTTTT
>NA|TRBV21-1|NA|TRBJ1-4
CASSKGQTKGHQNEKLFF
TGTGCCAGCAGCAAAGGCCAAACCAAGGGACACCAAAATGAAAAACTGTTTTTT
>NA|TRBV29-1|once|TRBJ2-7
CSVLRASSAYEQYF
TGCAGCGTCCTAAGGGCTAGCTCGGCGTACGAGCAGTACTTC
>NA|TRBV21-1|NA|TRBJ2-7
CASSKGGYEQYF
TGTGCCAGCAGCAAGGGAGGTTACGAGCAGTACTTC
>TRBD2|TRBV19|NA|TRBJ2-1
CASSIGPGLAGDNEQFF
TGTGCCAGTAGTATAGGGCCGGGACTAGCGGGGGACAATGAGCAGTTCTTC
>NA|TRBV18|NA|TRBJ1-4
CASRPQGTNEKLFF
TGTGCCAGCCGCCCGCAGGGTACTAATGAAAAACTGTTTTTT
>NA|TRBV2|NA|TRBJ1-4
CASSEAPGEKLFF
TGTGCCAGCAGTGAAGCCCCGGGGGAAAAACTGTTTTTT
>NA|TRBV11-2|NA|TRBJ2-7
CASSLGHRYEQYF
TGTGCCAGCAGCTTGGGACACCGCTACGAGCAGTACTTC
>NA|TRBV19|NA|TRBJ1-5
CASSITALGNQPQHF
TGTGCCAGTAGTATCACTGCTCTTGGCAATCAGCCCCAGCATTTT
>NA|TRBV18|few|TRBJ1-1
CASSPQTGNTEAFF
TGTGCCAGCTCACCCCAAACAGGGAACACTGAAGCTTTCTTT
>TRBD2|TRBV3-1/TRBV3-2|NA|TRBJ2-3
CASSQRTSRSTDTQYF
TGTGCCAGCAGCCAAAGGACTAGCCGTAGCACAGATACGCAGTATTTT
>TRBD1|TRBV28|once|TRBJ2-7
CASSLRDRGYEQYF
TGTGCCAGCAGCCTCCGGGACAGGGGGTACGAGCAGTACTTC
>TRBD1|TRBV11-2|NA|TRBJ1-1
CASSLEPYQGAQAFF
TGTGCCAGCAGCTTAGAACCCTATCAGGGGGCACAAGCTTTCTTT
>NA|TRBV19|NA|TRBJ1-5
CASEGLQGGRNQPQHF
TGTGCCAGTGAGGGCCTACAGGGTGGTCGCAATCAGCCCCAGCATTTT
>TRBD1|TRBV27|NA|TRBJ1-2
CASSASQGELDYGYTF
TGTGCCAGCAGTGCATCACAGGGGGAGCTTGACTATGGCTACACCTTC
>NA|TRBV2|NA|TRBJ2-4
CATLSKNIQYF
TGTGCCACCCTGTCCAAAAACATTCAGTACTTC
>NA|TRBV10-2|NA|TRBJ1-2
CASSESGGLYTF
TGCGCCAGCAGTGAGTCGGGGGGACTCTACACCTTC
>TRBD1|TRBV19|once|TRBJ1-4
CASSIQMQGAGEKLFF
TGTGCCAGTAGTATTCAGATGCAGGGGGCGGGTGAAAAACTGTTTTTT
>TRBD1|TRBV29-1|NA|TRBJ2-5
CSVEDRGQEETQYF
TGCAGCGTTGAAGATCGGGGACAGGAAGAGACCCAGTACTTC
>NA|TRBV12-3/TRBV12-4|few|TRBJ2-4
CASGSRENIQYF
TGTGCCAGCGGGAGTCGCGAAAACATTCAGTACTTC
>NA|TRBV7-3|NA|TRBJ2-3
CASPRYGDLSTDTQYF
TGTGCCAGCCCGCGATACGGGGATCTTAGCACAGATACGCAGTATTTT
>NA|TRBV10-1|once|TRBJ1-1
CASSDPTNTEAFF
TGCGCCAGCAGTGACCCTACGAACACTGAAGCTTTCTTT
>TRBD2|TRBV28|NA|TRBJ2-3
CASSLGTSGRTDTQYF
TGTGCCAGCAGTTTAGGGACTAGCGGGAGAACAGATACGCAGTATTTT
>TRBD2|TRBV19|NA|TRBJ2-1
CASSLKHGTSRGDEQFF
TGTGCCAGTAGTCTTAAACACGGGACTAGCAGGGGAGATGAGCAGTTCTTC
>NA|TRBV10-3|NA|TRBJ2-5
CAISPGETQYF
TGTGCCATCAGTCCCGGGGAGACCCAGTACTTC
>NA|TRBV5-4|NA|TRBJ1-1
CASSRYDRREGPEAFF
TGTGCCAGCAGCCGTTATGATCGCAGGGAAGGTCCTGAAGCTTTCTTT
>TRBD1|TRBV18|NA|TRBJ1-4
CASSPPSTGGREKLFF
TGTGCCAGCTCACCACCGTCGACAGGGGGCCGCGAAAAACTGTTTTTT
>NA|TRBV10-1|NA|TRBJ1-2
CASGEGRTYHPNYGYTF
TGCGCCAGCGGGGAGGGAAGGACCTATCATCCTAACTATGGCTACACCTTC